Below, 22 T cell receptor beta chains from the same sample are listed, as sequenced in a study of blood T cell repertoires in COVID-19. The repertoire was sequenced with immunoSEQ multiplex PCR; TCRdb's copy has only in-frame clones and lacks some. The sample lists over 200,000 clones; over 80% were seen once. Sequencing was performed on PBMCs or T cells enriched from blood (not recorded which). These receptors were obtained from a woman in her thirties who had been exposed to COVID-19.

The rearrangement joins TRBV7-3 to TRBJ2-2; D gene unclear. The V gene lost 4 bases and the J gene lost 12 bases, with 3 bases spanning the gap. Germline-derived CDR1 and CDR2 are SGHTA and FQGTGA. This CDR3 is 9 amino acids long. CDR3 coding DNA: TGTGCCAGCAGCTCTCAGCTGTTTTTT. This translates into CASSSQLFF.

This rearrangement joins TRBV28 to TRBJ2-4; D may be TRBD2 (5 bases). V lost 7 bases and J 1 base, leaving 8 bases between the germline ends. The CDR3 totals 13 residues. Looked up from germline, CDR1 is MDHEN and CDR2 is SYDVKM. CDR3 bases: TGTGCCAGCACCTCGGGGGCCAAAAACATTCAGTACTTC. Translation: CASTSGAKNIQYF.

V and J are TRBV4-2 and TRBJ2-3; D remains unclear. V shed 1 base and J shed 6 bases, with 8 bases lying between them. The CDR3 is made up of 13 amino acids. Germline V gene sequence: CDR1 LGHNA, CDR2 YNFKEQ. The CDR3 loop is CASSQGVGDTQYF. The CDR3 coding sequence is TGTGCCAGCAGCCAAGGTGTCGGGGATACGCAGTATTTT.

The V call is TRBV12-5, the J call TRBJ2-1; 11 nucleotides line up with TRBD1. The CDR3 has 17 amino acids. CDR1 and CDR2 from the germline V gene are LGHNT and FRNRAP. V shed 3 bases and J 7 bases; nucleotides not matched to a gene: 11. The DNA for the CDR3 is TGTGCTAGTGGTTTAATTAACCGGGACAGGGGGGTGAATGAGCAGTTCTTC. Amino acids: CASGLINRDRGVNEQFF.

Only a few counts were recorded for this clone. Here the CDR3 DNA reads TGTGCCAGCAGCCAAGATCTAGCGGGAGGCACAGATACGCAGTATTTT. Its translation is CASSQDLAGGTDTQYF. The chain carries TRBV4-2 and TRBJ2-3, with 10 bases that match TRBD2. CDR1 and CDR2 (germline): LGHNA, YNFKEQ. V lost 0 bases, J lost 1 base, and 1 base stayed unmatched. CDR3 size: 16 residues.

This chain uses TRBV4-2 with TRBJ1-1, with D hard to call. The germline V gene has CDR1 LGHNA and CDR2 YNFKEQ. The CDR3 has 15 amino acids. V lost 5 bases, J lost 0 bases, and 13 bases lay in between. The CDR3 nucleotides read TGTGCCAGCAGCGAAAGCGAGGTCATGAACACTGAAGCTTTCTTT. It specifies CASSESEVMNTEAFF.

The count of this clone is one. The chain carries TRBV27 and TRBJ2-7; TRBD2 is a possible D gene (6 bases). V lost 6 bases and J 3 bases, leaving 15 bases between the germline ends. CDR1 MNHEY and CDR2 SMNVEV come from the germline V gene (reference sequence). The CDR3 runs 14 residues. CDR3 sequence (DNA): TGTGCCAGCAGCCACGGGACGGGAGACTACGAGCAGTACTTC. It translates to CASSHGTGDYEQYF.

This clone was counted between two and nine times. The rearrangement links TRBV2 to TRBJ1-4, with TRBD1 matching 10 bases. V was clipped by 6 bases and J by 6 bases; unmatched bases: 4. Germline loops: CDR1 SNHLY, CDR2 FYNNEI. The CDR3 length is 14 residues. The CDR3 region has the DNA TGTGCCAGCAGAACCGGGACAGGGGATGAAAAACTGTTTTTT. Its protein product is CASRTGTGDEKLFF.

The V gene is TRBV14, the J gene TRBJ2-1; 10 bases agree with TRBD2. J lost 0 bases, V lost 4 bases, and 3 bases had no gene match. The CDR3 is made up of 16 amino acids. Per germline, CDR1 SGHDN and CDR2 FVKESK. The CDR3, as DNA: TGTGCCAGCAGCCTCCGACTAGCGGGCTCCTACAATGAGCAGTTCTTC. Its protein is CASSLRLAGSYNEQFF.

This rearrangement joins TRBV19 to TRBJ2-1; 10 nucleotides line up with TRBD2. The V and J ends lost 3 bases and 1 base, in that order; junction bases with no gene match: 12. Germline values: CDR1 LNHDA, CDR2 SQIVND (reference sequence). CDR3 length: 19 amino acids. DNA for the CDR3: TGTGCCAGTAGTATTAGGGGGGCTAGCGGGAGTCGGTCCTACAATGAGCAGTTCTTC. It codes for CASSIRGASGSRSYNEQFF.

J is TRBJ2-5 and V is TRBV29-1, with 8 nucleotides matching TRBD2. The V segment lost 4 bases and the J segment 3 bases; nucleotides outside the gene matches: 10. This CDR3 has 15 residues. Germline loops: CDR1 SQVTM, CDR2 ANQGSEA. The CDR3: CSVGIAGGGEETQYF. The CDR3 DNA is TGCAGCGTTGGGATCGCGGGAGGAGGGGAAGAGACCCAGTACTTC.

This clone was seen only a few times. The CDR3 loop reads CASSLVGSTGELFF. The CDR3 DNA reads as TGCGCCAGCAGCTTGGTTGGGAGCACCGGGGAGCTGTTTTTT. V is TRBV5-1 and J is TRBJ2-2; weak D call: TRBD2 (5 bases). Trimming left V 0 bases short and J 4 bases short, with 7 bases between. The CDR3 extends over 14 amino acids. Per germline, CDR1 SGHRS and CDR2 YFSETQ.

The V gene is TRBV29-1, the J gene TRBJ2-7; possibly TRBD2 for D (6 bases). V gave up 4 bases and J gave up 2 bases, with 12 bases separating them. Germline V gene data show CDR1 as SQVTM and CDR2 as ANQGSEA. The CDR3 spans 13 residues. CDR3 DNA: TGCAGCGTTGTGGCTAGCGAGACCTACGAGCAGTACTTC. It is translated as CSVVASETYEQYF.

This clone was observed a single time. The chain links TRBV25-1 to TRBJ2-3, with 8 bases fitting TRBD2. Germline values: CDR1 MGHDK, CDR2 SYGVNS. The CDR3 has 17 amino acids. Unmatched junction bases numbered 9, after V lost 2 bases and J lost 2 bases. The CDR3 DNA sequence: TGTGCCAGCAGTGAAACGGGTAGCGGGATCTTCACAGATACGCAGTATTTT. Amino acid sequence: CASSETGSGIFTDTQYF.

The chain uses TRBV7-2 and TRBJ2-3; TRBD2 aligns across 10 bases. In germline, CDR1 is SGHTA, CDR2 FQGNSA. Trimming removed 5 bases from V and 8 bases from J; junction bases left unmatched: 13. This CDR3 spans 16 amino acids. CDR3 bases: TGTGCCAGCAGCCTGTATGTCACTAGCGGGATGCTTACGCAGTATTTT. It translates to CASSLYVTSGMLTQYF.

The chain recombines TRBV5-1 with TRBJ2-1, with TRBD1 as a possible D gene (6 bases). V was shortened by 2 bases and J by 9 bases, with 18 bases between the two germline ends. Germline V gene sequence: CDR1 SGHRS, CDR2 YFSETQ. The CDR3 runs to 15 residues. The CDR3 protein is CASSFSGAQVLEQFF. In nucleotides, the CDR3 is TGCGCCAGCAGCTTTTCAGGGGCGCAGGTTCTTGAGCAGTTCTTC. Combining the CDR3 with reference TRBV5-1 and TRBJ2-1 gives the whole variable domain KAGVTQTPRYLIKTRGQQVTLSCSPISGHRSVSWYQQTPGQGLQFLFEYFSETQRNKGNFPGRFSGRQFSNSRSEMNVSTLELGDSALYLCASSFSGAQVLEQFFGPGTRLTVL.

The V call is TRBV27, the J call TRBJ1-4; 7 nucleotides align to TRBD1. V gave up 9 bases and J gave up 1 base; unmatched junction bases: 8. This CDR3 region has 15 residues. CDR1 MNHEY and CDR2 SMNVEV come from the germline V gene (reference sequence). CDR3 sequence: CARPHSGGTNEKLFF. The CDR3 DNA follows: TGTGCCAGGCCTCACTCAGGGGGAACTAATGAAAAACTGTTTTTT.

The V and J genes are TRBV19 and TRBJ1-2; D remains ambiguous. CDR1 and CDR2 from the germline V gene are LNHDA and SQIVND (reference sequence). The CDR3 has 13 residues. Trimming left V 9 bases short and J 3 bases short, with 14 bases between. The CDR3: CASAGLGDYGYTF. The CDR3 nucleotides read TGTGCCAGCGCAGGATTGGGTGACTATGGCTACACCTTC. Complete variable domain (other parts from reference TRBV19 and TRBJ1-2): DGGITQSPKYLFRKEGQNVTLSCEQNLNHDAMYWYRQDPGQGLRLIYYSQIVNDFQKGDIAEGYSVSREKKESFPLTVTSAQKNPTAFYLCASAGLGDYGYTFGSGTRLTVV.

This clone showed up many times. V gene TRBV7-9 combines with J gene TRBJ1-4, with 7 bases identical to TRBD1. The CDR3 is made up of 14 amino acids. V was pared by 6 bases and J by 4 bases, with 5 bases of the junction left unmatched. The V gene's germline CDR1 is SEHNR and CDR2 FQNEAQ (reference sequence). The CDR3 protein is CASRRGTDNEKLFF. DNA of the CDR3: TGTGCCAGCAGAAGGGGGACAGATAATGAAAAACTGTTTTTT.

This chain connects TRBV4-1 to TRBJ1-4, with D unclear. The CDR3 covers 16 residues. Germline V gene sequence: CDR1 MGHRA, CDR2 YSYEKL. V lost 2 bases and J 8 bases, leaving 18 bases between the germline ends. CDR3 loop: CASSQTQSGLNEKLFF. Written as DNA, the CDR3 is TGCGCCAGCAGCCAAACCCAAAGCGGGTTGAACGAAAAACTGTTTTTT.

V and J are TRBV5-1 and TRBJ2-3, with TRBD2 matching 7 bases. The CDR3 has 17 residues. Per the germline V gene, CDR1 is SGHRS and CDR2 is YFSETQ. Germline trimming cut 4 bases from V and 1 base from J; bases unmatched to any gene: 12. The CDR3, as DNA: TGCGCCAGCAGCACGCCAACTAGCGCGAGGGGCACAGATACGCAGTATTTT. Protein: CASSTPTSARGTDTQYF. Complete variable domain (other parts from reference TRBV5-1 and TRBJ2-3): KAGVTQTPRYLIKTRGQQVTLSCSPISGHRSVSWYQQTPGQGLQFLFEYFSETQRNKGNFPGRFSGRQFSNSRSEMNVSTLELGDSALYLCASSTPTSARGTDTQYFGPGTRLTVL.

The rearrangement joins TRBV7-9 to TRBJ2-1, with 7 bases fitting TRBD1. The trim removed 9 bases at V and 6 bases at J, leaving 23 bases unmatched. The CDR3 has 18 residues. The germline V gene encodes CDR1 SEHNR and CDR2 FQNEAQ (reference sequence). The CDR3 loop reads CASSDRDRNPVGINEQFF. In DNA, the CDR3 is TGTGCCAGTTCGGACCGGGACAGAAACCCCGTAGGGATCAATGAGCAGTTCTTC. The full variable domain, its missing parts supplied by reference TRBV7-9 and TRBJ2-1, is DTGVSQNPRHKITKRGQNVTFRCDPISEHNRLYWYRQTLGQGPEFLTYFQNEAQLEKSRLLSDRFSAERPKGSFSTLEIQRTEQGDSAMYLCASSDRDRNPVGINEQFFGPGTRLTVL.